This T cell receptor (beta chain) was captured in a study of beta chain features in type 1 diabetes. Background on the study: Age, gender and cell yields were alike across patients and healthy donors. Across the samples, roughly 98,000,000 sorted cells were examined in total.

For this clone: The antigen is unknown.

The germline CDR1 and CDR2 sequences are SGHRS and YFSETQ. The trim removed 6 bases at V and 4 bases at J, leaving 3 bases unmatched. There are 14 residues in the CDR3. Overall study results and limits: Reduced insertions and increased deletions marked VDJ junctions in type 1 diabetes patients. Relative to healthy donors, patients appeared to have naive, central memory and Treg TCRB repertoires that were more similar.

Expressed TCRB transcripts were sequenced after all isolated RNA was converted to cDNA. Sequencing used immunoSEQ multiplex PCR; TCRdb keeps in-frame clones, though not all of them. This table holds fewer than 900,000 clones, roughly 15% found once. The V call is TRBV5-1, the J call TRBJ2-5; 13 nucleotides line up with TRBD2. Sequenced sample: naive CD4+ T cells from blood. This sequence originates from a woman between 18 and 30 years old in good health. The CDR3 DNA follows: TGCGCCAGCACGGGACTAGCGGGGCCAGAGACCCAGTACTTC. As protein: CASTGLAGPETQYF. The whole variable domain, filled in from reference TRBV5-1 and TRBJ2-5, reads KAGVTQTPRYLIKTRGQQVTLSCSPISGHRSVSWYQQTPGQGLQFLFEYFSETQRNKGNFPGRFSGRQFSNSRSEMNVSTLELGDSALYLCASTGLAGPETQYFGPGTRLLVL.